Listed below are T cell receptor beta chains from one sample, sequenced in a study of shared clonotypes between healthy human individuals. Assay used: immunoSEQ multiplex PCR; TCRdb lists only in-frame clones, some missing. The sample contains around 1.6 million clones, 98% of which appear only once. The specimen sequenced was naive CD4+ T cells sorted from blood. These receptors all stem from a man younger than 40 in good health. Each CDR3 is given with its conserved first and last residue. Each record gives: V gene, D gene, clone size, J gene, CDR3 protein, CDR3 DNA. D genes are given only for firm matches. Only some rows state a clone size, as once, few, many or a class for expanded clones.

TRBV5-1,NA,NA,TRBJ2-1,CASSSLGEYNEQFF,TGCGCCAGCAGCTCCCTCGGGGAATACAATGAGCAGTTCTTC
TRBV5-5,TRBD1,NA,TRBJ2-1,CASSLRTGKYNEQFF,TGTGCCAGCAGCCTTCGGACAGGGAAATACAATGAGCAGTTCTTC
TRBV25-1,NA,once,TRBJ1-1,CASSVGFGGGTEAFF,TGTGCCAGCAGTGTTGGCTTCGGGGGGGGCACTGAAGCTTTCTTT
TRBV29-1,TRBD1,NA,TRBJ2-7,CSVGIRDRAREQYF,TGCAGCGTTGGGATCCGGGACAGGGCTCGAGAGCAGTACTTC
TRBV18,TRBD1,NA,TRBJ1-3,CASSPRDRTSGNTIYF,TGTGCCAGCTCACCCAGGGACAGGACGTCTGGAAACACCATATATTTT
TRBV28,NA,NA,TRBJ2-5,CASSPRGETQYF,TGTGCCAGCAGCCCAAGGGGGGAGACCCAGTACTTC
TRBV7-2,NA,NA,TRBJ2-1,CASSSISGFFNYNEQFF,TGTGCCAGCAGCTCAATTTCAGGGTTCTTTAACTACAATGAGCAGTTCTTC
TRBV7-8,TRBD1,NA,TRBJ2-7,CASSGTGGGYEQYF,TGTGCCAGCAGCGGTACAGGGGGCGGCTACGAGCAGTACTTC
TRBV19,NA,NA,TRBJ1-2,CASSMGTENYGYTF,TGTGCCAGTAGTATGGGGACGGAAAACTATGGCTACACCTTC
TRBV19,TRBD1,NA,TRBJ2-5,CASSILGTGQETQYF,TGTGCCAGTAGTATATTGGGGACAGGCCAAGAGACCCAGTACTTC
TRBV7-6,NA,NA,TRBJ2-2,CASSPKGGTGELFF,TGTGCCAGCAGCCCAAAGGGTGGCACCGGGGAGCTGTTTTTT
TRBV28,TRBD1,NA,TRBJ2-7,CASSYQGARERPYEQYF,TGTGCCAGCAGTTATCAGGGGGCGCGAGAGAGGCCCTACGAGCAGTACTTC
TRBV28,TRBD1,NA,TRBJ1-3,CASRRDSRFFGNTIYF,TGTGCCAGCAGGAGGGACAGCCGTTTCTTTGGAAACACCATATATTTT
TRBV6-5,TRBD2,NA,TRBJ2-7,CASKGLAGDEQYF,TGTGCCAGCAAGGGACTAGCGGGAGATGAGCAGTACTTC
TRBV7-2,NA,NA,TRBJ2-7,CASSLRDAYEQYF,TGTGCCAGCAGCTTAAGGGATGCCTACGAGCAGTACTTC
TRBV27,NA,NA,TRBJ1-3,CASSFGNTIYF,TGTGCCAGCAGTTTTGGAAACACCATATATTTT
TRBV9,NA,NA,TRBJ2-1,CASSVGREEQFF,TGTGCCAGCAGCGTAGGGAGGGAGGAGCAGTTCTTC
TRBV2,NA,NA,TRBJ1-5,CASSERGIGNQPQHF,TGTGCCAGCAGTGAACGGGGGATCGGCAATCAGCCCCAGCATTTT
TRBV9,TRBD1,NA,TRBJ2-6,CASSLRWQPRTGMTSGANVLTF,TGTGCCAGCAGCCTCAGATGGCAGCCTAGGACAGGGATGACTTCTGGGGCCAACGTCCTGACTTTC
TRBV27,NA,NA,TRBJ1-4,CASSLSPPGMSVGPNEKLFF,TGTGCCAGCAGTTTATCGCCACCGGGGATGTCGGTGGGGCCAAATGAAAAACTGTTTTTT
TRBV11-2,TRBD2,NA,TRBJ2-2,CASRSGLAGPTGELFF,TGTGCCAGCAGAAGTGGACTAGCGGGCCCCACCGGGGAGCTGTTTTTT
TRBV5-5,TRBD1,NA,TRBJ1-1,CASSFGTGTAEAFF,TGTGCCAGCAGCTTTGGGACCGGGACAGCTGAAGCTTTCTTT
TRBV28,NA,NA,TRBJ1-2,CASSFSSYGYTF,TGTGCCAGCAGTTTTTCCAGTTATGGCTACACCTTC
TRBV29-1,NA,NA,TRBJ2-3,CSVGTTDTQYF,TGCAGCGTTGGGACTACAGATACGCAGTATTTT
TRBV5-4,TRBD2,NA,TRBJ2-4,CASSSTSGSGIQYF,TGTGCCAGCAGCTCAACTAGCGGGAGTGGCATTCAGTACTTC
TRBV18,NA,NA,TRBJ2-1,CASSPRGGSNEQFF,TGTGCCAGCTCACCCCGCGGCGGTAGCAATGAGCAGTTCTTC
TRBV5-1,TRBD1,NA,TRBJ2-5,CASSSRQGGGETQYF,TGCGCCAGCAGCTCCCGACAGGGTGGAGGAGAGACCCAGTACTTC
TRBV6-6,TRBD2,NA,TRBJ2-2,CASSSWGAGETGELFF,TGTGCCAGCAGTTCCTGGGGAGCGGGAGAGACCGGGGAGCTGTTTTTT
TRBV2,TRBD2,NA,TRBJ2-1,CASSGTGGINEQFF,TGTGCCAGCAGTGGCACCGGGGGGATCAATGAGCAGTTCTTC
TRBV19,TRBD1,NA,TRBJ2-7,CASTRTGSYEQYF,TGTGCCAGTACCCGGACAGGGTCCTACGAGCAGTACTTC
TRBV29-1,NA,NA,TRBJ2-3,CSYSRGDTQYF,TGCAGCTACAGCAGGGGAGATACGCAGTATTTT
TRBV14,NA,NA,TRBJ2-3,CASSQDFSTGTQYF,TGTGCCAGCAGCCAAGATTTTAGTACTGGTACGCAGTATTTT
TRBV19,NA,once,TRBJ2-1,CASRKEGSGSYNEQFF,TGTGCCAGTAGAAAGGAGGGGAGCGGCTCCTACAATGAGCAGTTCTTC
TRBV6-6,NA,NA,TRBJ1-3,CASSYSARNGNTIYF,TGTGCCAGCAGTTACTCCGCGAGAAACGGAAACACCATATATTTT
TRBV28,TRBD2,NA,TRBJ2-3,CASLWRELFTDTQYF,TGTGCCAGCCTGTGGCGGGAGCTCTTTACAGATACGCAGTATTTT
TRBV29-1,TRBD1,NA,TRBJ1-1,CSVEGTGRVEAFF,TGCAGCGTTGAAGGGACAGGGCGGGTCGAAGCTTTCTTT
TRBV5-4,NA,NA,TRBJ1-1,CASSFTDTEAFF,TGTGCCAGCAGCTTCACGGACACTGAAGCTTTCTTT
TRBV7-8,TRBD1,NA,TRBJ2-5,CASSFRDRGLETQYF,TGTGCCAGCAGTTTTCGGGACAGGGGGCTTGAGACCCAGTACTTC
TRBV7-2,NA,NA,TRBJ2-1,CASSLGSSPLNEQFF,TGTGCCAGCAGCTTGGGCTCTTCCCCCCTCAATGAGCAGTTCTTC
TRBV5-1,TRBD1,NA,TRBJ2-2,CASSPRTGRRTGELFF,TGCGCCAGCAGCCCACGGACAGGCCGCCGAACCGGGGAGCTGTTTTTT
TRBV7-2,TRBD1,NA,TRBJ1-1,CASSTFTGVTEAFF,TGTGCCAGCAGCACATTCACAGGGGTGACTGAAGCTTTCTTT
TRBV30,TRBD1,NA,TRBJ2-2,CAWDRANTGELFF,TGTGCCTGGGACAGGGCGAACACCGGGGAGCTGTTTTTT
TRBV15,NA,NA,TRBJ1-3,CATSSSLGTTLGNTIYF,TGTGCCACCAGCAGTTCGCTGGGAACCACGCTTGGAAACACCATATATTTT
TRBV14,TRBD2,once,TRBJ2-7,CASSLRLAGGGYEQYF,TGTGCCAGCAGCCTCCGACTAGCGGGAGGGGGCTACGAGCAGTACTTC
TRBV7-2,NA,NA,TRBJ1-5,CASSLVGQPYQPQHF,TGTGCCAGCAGCTTAGTAGGACAGCCTTATCAGCCCCAGCATTTT
TRBV19,NA,NA,TRBJ2-7,CASSIDILSYEQYF,TGTGCCAGTAGTATAGATATCTTGTCCTACGAGCAGTACTTC
TRBV4-3,TRBD2,NA,TRBJ2-3,CASSMGLAGTDTQYF,TGCGCCAGCAGCATGGGCCTAGCGGGCACAGATACGCAGTATTTT
TRBV2,TRBD2,NA,TRBJ2-5,CASSRRAGVTQETQYF,TGTGCCAGCTCCAGGCGGGCGGGAGTTACCCAAGAGACCCAGTACTTC
TRBV2,NA,NA,TRBJ2-1,CASSVGLEQFF,TGTGCCAGCAGTGTAGGCCTAGAGCAGTTCTTC
TRBV10-2,TRBD2,NA,TRBJ2-7,CASTRLANVGEQYF,TGCGCCAGCACTAGACTAGCGAATGTCGGCGAGCAGTACTTC
TRBV6-5,TRBD2,NA,TRBJ2-1,CASSYSTSGRNEQFF,TGTGCCAGCAGTTACTCGACTAGCGGGAGGAATGAGCAGTTCTTC
TRBV9,NA,NA,TRBJ2-2,CASSLNQGTGELFF,TGTGCCAGCAGCCTCAATCAGGGAACCGGGGAGCTGTTTTTT
TRBV18,TRBD1,NA,TRBJ1-2,CASSSPGGVEGYTF,TGTGCCAGCTCATCTCCAGGGGGCGTCGAGGGCTACACCTTC
TRBV7-2,NA,once,TRBJ2-3,CASSLHSAGTDTQYF,TGTGCCAGCAGCTTACATTCAGCTGGCACAGATACGCAGTATTTT
TRBV18,NA,NA,TRBJ1-4,CASSRDGATNEKLFF,TGTGCCAGCTCCCGGGACGGAGCAACTAATGAAAAACTGTTTTTT
TRBV6-1,TRBD1,NA,TRBJ2-7,CASSGGQGAREQYF,TGTGCCAGCAGTGGGGGACAGGGGGCGCGCGAGCAGTACTTC
TRBV14,NA,NA,TRBJ1-2,CASSQDLSYGYTF,TGTGCCAGCAGCCAAGATTTATCCTATGGCTACACCTTC
TRBV7-2,NA,NA,TRBJ2-3,CASRLTASTDTQYF,TGTGCCAGCAGGCTAACGGCAAGCACAGATACGCAGTATTTT
TRBV5-1,NA,NA,TRBJ2-7,CASSLVPGADNEQYF,TGCGCCAGCAGCTTGGTTCCGGGGGCCGATAACGAGCAGTACTTC